These 15 T cell receptor beta chains share one sample of origin, sequenced in a study of T cells in Graves' hyperthyroidism and ophthalmopathy. Authors of the study amplified TCR beta CDR3 regions from RNA transcripts. Researchers ran a first-round RT-PCR on the TCR CDR3 using the HTBI primer set. TCRdb reprocessed the multiplex PCR reads via MiXCR and lists one record per CDR3 protein. This sample has roughly 530,000 distinct CDR3 sequences, with 17% found just once. Sequenced sample: blood. The receptors come from a woman aged 18-29 years with Graves' ophthalmopathy.

The chain joins TRBV9 to TRBJ2-1; D is possibly TRBD1 (5 bases). Germline V lookup: CDR1 SGDLS, CDR2 YYNGEE. The CDR3 is 14 amino acids. V lost 0 bases, J lost 7 bases, and 11 bases lay in between. Here the CDR3 reads CASSVGSQGNEQFF. In nucleotides, the CDR3 is TGTGCCAGCAGCGTAGGGTCCCAGGGAAATGAGCAGTTCTTC. The whole variable domain, remainder taken from reference TRBV9 and TRBJ2-1, is DSGVTQTPKHLITATGQRVTLRCSPRSGDLSVYWYQQSLDQGLQFLIQYYNGEERAKGNILERFSAQQFPDLHSELNLSSLELGDSALYFCASSVGSQGNEQFFGPGTRLTVL.

The gene calls are TRBV18 and TRBJ2-5; D is unresolved. The germline gives CDR1 KGHSH, CDR2 LQKENI. Trimming removed 3 bases from V and 4 bases from J, with 9 bases in between. The CDR3 totals 13 residues. CDR3 in amino acids: CASSPLSLETQYF. The CDR3 coding sequence is TGTGCCAGCTCACCTTTGTCTTTAGAGACCCAGTACTTC. Drawing the rest from reference TRBV18 and TRBJ2-5, the complete variable domain is NAGVMQNPRHLVRRRGQEARLRCSPMKGHSHVYWYRQLPEEGLKFMVYLQKENIIDESGMPKERFSAEFPKEGPSILRIQQVVRGDSAAYFCASSPLSLETQYFGPGTRLLVL.

This clonotype has at least ten counts. The chain joins TRBV5-1 to TRBJ1-6; 7 bases match TRBD1. Germline CDR1 is SGHRS and CDR2 is YFSETQ. J was trimmed by 9 bases and V by 4 bases; bases with no gene match: 7. The CDR3 contains 14 residues. The CDR3 DNA follows: TGCGCCAGCAGCGCGGGACAGATCGGTTCACCCCTCCACTTT. Protein sequence: CASSAGQIGSPLHF.

This clonotype was detected ten times or more. The V and J genes are TRBV7-2 and TRBJ2-1, with 8 bases that match TRBD1. Looked up from germline, CDR1 is SGHTA and CDR2 is FQGNSA. The CDR3 runs 16 residues. Trimming took 4 bases from V and 3 from J; bases not matched to a gene: 8. CDR3 bases: TGTGCCAGCAGCTCCAAACTGGGGACAGGCTACAATGAGCAGTTCTTC. Protein: CASSSKLGTGYNEQFF.

This clonotype occurred a few times. CDR3 nucleotides: TGCAGCGTTGAAGATCAAGGAAGTGAAGCTTTCTTT. This encodes CSVEDQGSEAFF. This chain connects TRBV29-1 to TRBJ1-1; D remains ambiguous. V lost 0 bases, J lost 7 bases, and 9 bases lay in between. CDR1 is SQVTM and CDR2 is ANQGSEA in the germline V gene. This CDR3 is built from 12 residues.

The rearrangement joins TRBV28 to TRBJ1-3, with 7 bases identical to TRBD1. V was clipped by 4 bases and J by 0 bases; unmatched bases: 3. The CDR3 sequence is 15 residues long. Germline CDR1 is MDHEN and CDR2 is SYDVKM. In DNA form, the CDR3 reads TGTGCCAGCAGTTCCCGGGACAGCTCTGGAAACACCATATATTTT. It translates to CASSSRDSSGNTIYF.

Only a few counts were recorded for this clonotype. The chain has TRBV7-9 and TRBJ2-7, with D perhaps TRBD2 (5 bases). CDR1 SEHNR and CDR2 FQNEAQ come from the germline V gene (reference sequence). The CDR3 is 17 residues long. Trimming removed 1 base from V and 1 base from J, with 17 bases in between. CDR3 bases: TGTGCCAGCAGCTTAGTTTTGCAACTAGTAACTTCCTACGAGCAGTACTTC. It translates to CASSLVLQLVTSYEQYF.

The chain recombines TRBV20-1 with TRBJ2-5; possible D gene TRBD2, 6 bases. There are 13 residues in the CDR3. Germline loops: CDR1 DFQATT, CDR2 SNEGSKA (reference sequence). V was cut by 6 bases and J by 0 bases, with 11 bases left in between. Here the CDR3 reads CSAHSSDQETQYF. CDR3 nucleotides: TGCAGTGCGCACTCTAGCGACCAAGAGACCCAGTACTTC.

This clonotype was seen a handful of times. The chain is built from TRBV19 and TRBJ1-5; no firm D call. The CDR3 extends over 15 amino acids. Per germline, CDR1 LNHDA and CDR2 SQIVND (reference sequence). Between the trimmed V and J ends, which lost 1 base and 4 bases, there was a span of 11 bases. The CDR3, as DNA: TGTGCCAGTAGTATAGTGGTTCGGGGAAATCAGCCCCAGCATTTT. This sequence encodes CASSIVVRGNQPQHF.

Many counts were recorded for this clonotype. V gene TRBV6-1 combines with J gene TRBJ2-7, with 10 bases aligning to TRBD2. Unmatched junction bases numbered 3, after V lost 4 bases and J lost 0 bases. Germline CDR1 MNHNS, CDR2 SASEGT. The CDR3 sequence is 15 residues long. The CDR3 here is CASSGTSGISYEQYF. The CDR3 DNA follows: TGTGCCAGCAGTGGAACTAGCGGGATCTCCTACGAGCAGTACTTC.

The table lists this clonotype with many counts. The chain uses TRBV7-9 and TRBJ1-2; TRBD1 might be the D (5 bases). This CDR3 has 16 residues. Trimming shortened V by 6 bases and J by 6 bases, and 23 bases separated the two germline ends. In germline, CDR1 is SEHNR, CDR2 FQNEAQ (reference sequence). The CDR3 here is CASSSTAGTPGDGYTF. The CDR3, as DNA: TGTGCCAGCAGTAGTACGGCCGGGACCCCTGGGGATGGCTACACCTTC.

This clonotype was detected ten times or more. The CDR3 region has the DNA TGCAGTGCTTCCCGGGACCACATCTACGAGCAGTACTTC. It translates to CSASRDHIYEQYF. The rearrangement joins TRBV20-1 to TRBJ2-7; D may correspond to TRBD1 or TRBD2 (5 bases each). With 5 bases removed from V and 3 bases from J, the gap between germline ends came to 14 bases. The CDR3 length is 13 residues. CDR1 and CDR2 (germline): DFQATT, SNEGSKA (reference sequence).

This chain links TRBV6-2 or TRBV6-3 with TRBJ2-7; 11 bases agree with TRBD2. CDR1 and CDR2 (germline): MNHEY, SVGEGT. This CDR3 is built from 16 residues. V lost 6 bases to trimming and J lost 9 bases; unmatched junction nucleotides: 16. In DNA, the CDR3 is TGTGCCAGCAGCCACGGCCTAGCGGGAGGTCTGATGGGGCAGTACTTC. It yields the protein CASSHGLAGGLMGQYF.

This clonotype was observed at least ten times. This rearrangement joins TRBV28 to TRBJ2-5; D ambiguous. The CDR3 has 13 residues. From germline, CDR1 is MDHEN and CDR2 SYDVKM. The germline V and J ends were trimmed by 0 bases and 3 bases, with 5 bases remaining between them. The CDR3 bases are TGTGCCAGCAGTTTATGGGTGGAAGAGACCCAGTACTTC. The encoded protein is CASSLWVEETQYF.

The chain has TRBV27 and TRBJ2-2; 7 bases map to TRBD2. CDR1 is MNHEY and CDR2 is SMNVEV in the germline V gene (reference sequence). The CDR3 contains 15 residues. V was clipped by 4 bases and J by 3 bases; unmatched bases: 5. The CDR3 here is CASSSGGLYTGELFF. CDR3 sequence (DNA): TGTGCCAGCAGTTCGGGGGGACTGTACACCGGGGAGCTGTTTTTT.